The 10 T cell receptor beta chains listed next were all sequenced from one sample in a study of OX40 agonist ivuxolimab in advanced cancers. TCRdb's copy holds only in-frame clones and misses some; the assay was immunoSEQ multiplex PCR. The sample lists 80,000 to 100,000 clones; around 90% were seen once. The input for sequencing was CD4+ or CD8+ T cells sorted from blood, taken in a trial of the OX40 agonist ivuxolimab. The receptors were sampled from an adult with an advanced solid tumor such as melanoma, head and neck, liver or kidney cancer.

The V call is TRBV6-5, the J call TRBJ1-1; D remains unclear. This CDR3 is built from 15 residues. Trimming shortened V by 5 bases and J by 5 bases, and 18 bases separated the two germline ends. The germline V gene encodes CDR1 MNHEY and CDR2 SVGAGI. CDR3 bases: TGTGCCAGCAGTCGCGGGATGAGAGTAGAGACTGAAGCTTTCTTT. Translation: CASSRGMRVETEAFF.

The chain uses TRBV11-2 and TRBJ2-2; perhaps D is TRBD1 or TRBD2 (5 bases each). V was pared by 2 bases and J by 5 bases, with 15 bases between. The CDR3 covers 16 residues. The germline CDR1 and CDR2 sequences are SGHAT and FQNNGV. The CDR3 reads CASSLIGTISTGELFF. The CDR3 region has the DNA TGTGCCAGCAGCTTAATCGGGACGATTTCTACCGGGGAGCTGTTTTTT.

This chain joins TRBV6-1 and TRBJ1-1; D ambiguous. The ends were cut back, 10 bases at V and 2 bases at J, with 14 bases in the middle. CDR1 and CDR2 (germline): MNHNS, SASEGT. There are 13 residues in the CDR3. In nucleotides, the CDR3 is TGTGCCACACAAAAGGGTTTTAACACTGAAGCTTTCTTT. This translates into CATQKGFNTEAFF.

The rearrangement uses TRBV5-1 and TRBJ1-6; D may be TRBD1 (5 bases). Germline CDR1 and CDR2: SGHRS and YFSETQ. This CDR3 contains 14 residues. The germline V and J ends were trimmed by 0 bases and 10 bases, with 11 bases remaining between them. CDR3 sequence reads: CASSLDGGNSPLHF. As DNA, the CDR3 is TGCGCCAGCAGCTTGGATGGGGGGAACTCACCCCTCCACTTT.

This sequence joins TRBV5-1 and TRBJ2-7, with 7 bases identical to TRBD1. Germline loops: CDR1 SGHRS, CDR2 YFSETQ. The ends lost 0 bases at V and 7 bases at J; junction bases unmatched: 10. The CDR3 sequence is 15 residues long. CDR3 in amino acids: CASSLEPPGGREQYF. CDR3 nucleotides: TGCGCCAGCAGCTTGGAGCCCCCAGGGGGAAGGGAGCAGTACTTC.

This sequence joins TRBV6-6 and TRBJ1-5; D gene ambiguous. This CDR3 spans 14 amino acids. Trimming took off 7 bases at V and 7 bases at J, with 17 bases between the two ends. The germline V gene encodes CDR1 MNHNY and CDR2 SVGAGI (reference sequence). The CDR3 DNA reads TGTGCCAGCATTGAGTCCTGGGGAGGACAGCCCCAGCATTTT. Translation: CASIESWGGQPQHF.

The chain carries TRBV18 and TRBJ1-5; perhaps TRBD1 as D (5 bases). CDR3 length: 13 residues. Germline V gives CDR1 KGHSH, CDR2 LQKENI. V was shortened by 5 bases and J by 4 bases, with 9 bases between the two germline ends. CDR3 loop: CASSSGLNQPQHF. In DNA, the CDR3 is TGTGCCAGCTCATCGGGACTGAATCAGCCCCAGCATTTT.

The V and J genes are TRBV30 and TRBJ2-3; D is possibly TRBD2 (6 bases). The germline V gene has CDR1 GTSNPN and CDR2 SVGIG (reference sequence). The CDR3 has 13 residues. The CDR3 protein is CARGPSFEDTQYF. The CDR3 nucleotides are TGTGCGCGGGGCCCCAGTTTTGAAGATACGCAGTATTTT.

The chain uses TRBV7-8 and TRBJ2-2; D remains unclear. V was cut by 2 bases and J by 6 bases, with 4 bases left in between. This CDR3 spans 12 amino acids. CDR1 is SGHVS, CDR2 FQNEAQ, per germline. In nucleotides, the CDR3 is TGTGCCAGCAGCTTACTCCCCGGGGAGCTGTTTTTT. It specifies CASSLLPGELFF.

The chain combines TRBV6-6 with TRBJ2-7; D may be TRBD1 (6 bases). This CDR3 is 15 amino acids long. In germline, CDR1 is MNHNY, CDR2 SVGAGI (reference sequence). V dropped 5 bases and J dropped 2 bases, with 16 bases sitting between them. CDR3 amino acids: CASSLRADRPYEQYF. The CDR3, as DNA: TGTGCCAGCAGTCTTCGGGCGGACAGACCCTACGAGCAGTACTTC.